This record covers a single T cell receptor (beta chain). The sample is drawn from a study of cytomegalovirus exposure and HLA in healthy donors. V lost 1 base and J lost 3, with 6 bases in between. This CDR3 contains 13 residues. The germline CDR1 and CDR2 sequences are SGHAT and FQNNGV. The PCR made use of 60 Vbeta and 13 Jbeta primers. Assay used: immunoSEQ multiplex PCR; TCRdb lists only in-frame clones, some missing. The data contain 95,000 to 100,000 clones, approximately 77% of them seen just once; the ten biggest clones take up roughly 7.7%. Sequencing input: PBMCs. This sequence was found in a female donor in good health and CMV-seronegative. The V and J genes are TRBV11-2 and TRBJ1-1; the D is unclear. The CDR3 region is CASSLAGYTEAFF. In DNA, the CDR3 is TGTGCCAGCAGCTTAGCGGGGTACACTGAAGCTTTCTTT.